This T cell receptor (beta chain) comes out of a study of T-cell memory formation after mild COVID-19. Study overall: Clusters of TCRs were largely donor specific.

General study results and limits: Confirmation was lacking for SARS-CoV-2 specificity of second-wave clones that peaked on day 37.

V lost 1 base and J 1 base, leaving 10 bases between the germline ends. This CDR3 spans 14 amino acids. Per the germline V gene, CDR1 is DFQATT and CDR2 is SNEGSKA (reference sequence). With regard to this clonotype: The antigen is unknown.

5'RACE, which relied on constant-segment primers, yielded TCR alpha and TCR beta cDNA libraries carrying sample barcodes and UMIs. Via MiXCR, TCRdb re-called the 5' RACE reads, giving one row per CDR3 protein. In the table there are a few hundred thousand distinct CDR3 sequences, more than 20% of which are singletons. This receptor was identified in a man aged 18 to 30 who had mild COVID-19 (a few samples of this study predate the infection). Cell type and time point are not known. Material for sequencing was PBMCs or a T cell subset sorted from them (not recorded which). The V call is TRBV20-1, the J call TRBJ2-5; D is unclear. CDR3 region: CSARVWGFQETQYF. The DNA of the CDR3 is TGCAGTGCTAGAGTGTGGGGTTTCCAAGAGACCCAGTACTTC.